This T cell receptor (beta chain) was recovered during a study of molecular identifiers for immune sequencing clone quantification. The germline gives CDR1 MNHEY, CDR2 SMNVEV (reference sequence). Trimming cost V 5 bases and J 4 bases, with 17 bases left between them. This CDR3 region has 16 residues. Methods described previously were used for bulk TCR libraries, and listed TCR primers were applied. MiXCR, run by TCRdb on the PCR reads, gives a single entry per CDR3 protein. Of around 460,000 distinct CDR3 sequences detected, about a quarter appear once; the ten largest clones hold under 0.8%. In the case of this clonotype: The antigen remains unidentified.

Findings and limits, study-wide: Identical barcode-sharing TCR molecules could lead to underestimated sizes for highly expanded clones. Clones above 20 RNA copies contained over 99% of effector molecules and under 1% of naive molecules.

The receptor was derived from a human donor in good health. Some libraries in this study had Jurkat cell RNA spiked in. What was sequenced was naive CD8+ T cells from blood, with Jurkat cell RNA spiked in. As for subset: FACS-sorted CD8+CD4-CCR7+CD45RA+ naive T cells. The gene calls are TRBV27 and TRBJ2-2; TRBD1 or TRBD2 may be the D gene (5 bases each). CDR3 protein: CASSQHRDRPTGELFF. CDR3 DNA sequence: TGTGCCAGCAGTCAACACCGGGACCGGCCCACCGGGGAGCTGTTTTTT.